In this sample, the clone carrying this T cell receptor (beta chain) turned up a few times. Its matching antigen is unknown. TCRdb re-analysed the RT-PCR reads in MiXCR, keeping a single row per CDR3 protein. Among 700,000 to 800,000 distinct CDR3 sequences listed, about 18% were seen once. This entry belongs to a study of response to subunit inactivated influenza vaccine. Findings and caveats of the study: Only a handful of new T cells, the authors suggested, are recruited with each seasonal influenza vaccination.

V shed 3 bases and J 5 bases; nucleotides not matched to a gene: 6. This CDR3 region has 14 residues. CDR1 is KGHSH, CDR2 LQKENI, per germline. Here the sequenced sample was PBMCs from blood, taken about 5 days after vaccination. V and J are TRBV18 and TRBJ1-1, with 7 positions matching TRBD1. This TCR was sampled from a man aged 50 to 59 who received an inactivated influenza vaccine. The CDR3 spells CASSPGQEGTEAFF. Written as DNA, the CDR3 is TGTGCCAGCTCACCCGGACAGGAGGGGACTGAAGCTTTCTTT. The complete variable domain, with remaining parts taken from reference TRBV18 and TRBJ1-1, reads NAGVMQNPRHLVRRRGQEARLRCSPMKGHSHVYWYRQLPEEGLKFMVYLQKENIIDESGMPKERFSAEFPKEGPSILRIQQVVRGDSAAYFCASSPGQEGTEAFFGQGTRLTVV.